The TCR beta chain under discussion was sequenced for a study of OX40 agonist ivuxolimab in advanced cancers. At the level of the study: Three patients, one with hepatocellular carcinoma and two with cutaneous melanoma, achieved partial responses. General study points: Among expanded peripheral T cells, antigen specificity went undetermined.

Per the germline V gene, CDR1 is MDHEN and CDR2 is SYDVKM. V was trimmed by 3 bases and J by 13 bases, leaving 12 bases between them. This CDR3 has 11 amino acids. Method: immunoSEQ multiplex PCR; TCRdb's copy keeps in-frame clones and lacks some. This sample has more than 80,000 clones, with 65% to 90% found just once. This clone was seen just once. The target antigen is unknown. This clonotype was sampled from an adult with an advanced solid tumor such as melanoma, head and neck, liver or kidney cancer. The sequencing here drew on CD4+ or CD8+ T cells sorted from blood, taken in a trial of the OX40 agonist ivuxolimab. J is TRBJ2-5 and V is TRBV28; TRBD2 might be the D (6 bases). CDR3 in amino acids: CASSFRGSWYF. For the CDR3, the DNA is TGTGCCAGCAGTTTTCGGGGGTCCTGGTACTTC.